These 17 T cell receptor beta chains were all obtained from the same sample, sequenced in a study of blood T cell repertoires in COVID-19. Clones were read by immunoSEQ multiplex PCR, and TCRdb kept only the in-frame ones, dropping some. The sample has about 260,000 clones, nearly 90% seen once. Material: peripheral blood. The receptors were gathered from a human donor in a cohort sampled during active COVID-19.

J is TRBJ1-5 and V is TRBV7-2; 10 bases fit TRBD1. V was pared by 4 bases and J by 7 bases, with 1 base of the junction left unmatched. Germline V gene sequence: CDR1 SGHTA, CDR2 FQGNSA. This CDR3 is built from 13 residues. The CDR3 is CASSSDRGQPQHF. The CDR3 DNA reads TGTGCCAGCAGCTCGGACAGGGGGCAGCCCCAGCATTTT.

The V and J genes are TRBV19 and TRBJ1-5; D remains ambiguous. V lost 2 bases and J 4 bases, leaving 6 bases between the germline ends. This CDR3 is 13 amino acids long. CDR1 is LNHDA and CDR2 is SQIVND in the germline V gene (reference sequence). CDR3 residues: CASSISRNQPQHF. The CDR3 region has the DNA TGTGCCAGTAGTATATCACGGAATCAGCCCCAGCATTTT.

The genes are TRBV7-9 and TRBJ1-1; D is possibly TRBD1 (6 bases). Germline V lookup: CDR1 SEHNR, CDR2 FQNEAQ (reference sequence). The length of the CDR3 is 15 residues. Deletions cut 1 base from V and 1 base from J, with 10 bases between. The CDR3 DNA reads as TGTGCCAGCAGCTTAGGTGGGGGCGCGAACACTGAAGCTTTCTTT. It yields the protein CASSLGGGANTEAFF.

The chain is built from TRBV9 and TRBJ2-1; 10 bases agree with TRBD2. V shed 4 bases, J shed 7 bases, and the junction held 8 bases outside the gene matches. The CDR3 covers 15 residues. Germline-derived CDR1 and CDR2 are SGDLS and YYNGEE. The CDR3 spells CASSPRAGGPNEQFF. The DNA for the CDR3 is TGTGCCAGCAGCCCCAGAGCGGGGGGGCCTAATGAGCAGTTCTTC.

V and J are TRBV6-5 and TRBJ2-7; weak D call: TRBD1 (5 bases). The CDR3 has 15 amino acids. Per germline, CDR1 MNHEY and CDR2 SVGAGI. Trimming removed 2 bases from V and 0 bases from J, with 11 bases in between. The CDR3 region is CASSYLRQFSYEQYF. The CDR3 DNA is TGTGCCAGCAGTTACCTTCGACAGTTCTCCTACGAGCAGTACTTC.

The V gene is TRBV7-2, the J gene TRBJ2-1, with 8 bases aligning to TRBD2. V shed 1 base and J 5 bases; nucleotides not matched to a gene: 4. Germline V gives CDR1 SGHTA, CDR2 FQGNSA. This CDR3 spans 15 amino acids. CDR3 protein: CASSLEVAGNNEQFF. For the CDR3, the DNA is TGTGCCAGCAGCTTAGAAGTAGCGGGGAACAATGAGCAGTTCTTC.

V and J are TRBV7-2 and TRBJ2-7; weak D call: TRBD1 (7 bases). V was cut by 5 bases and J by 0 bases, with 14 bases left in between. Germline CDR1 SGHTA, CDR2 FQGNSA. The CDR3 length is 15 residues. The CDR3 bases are TGTGCCAGCAGCCCCTGGGGGGACAGCTCCTACGAGCAGTACTTC. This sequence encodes CASSPWGDSSYEQYF.

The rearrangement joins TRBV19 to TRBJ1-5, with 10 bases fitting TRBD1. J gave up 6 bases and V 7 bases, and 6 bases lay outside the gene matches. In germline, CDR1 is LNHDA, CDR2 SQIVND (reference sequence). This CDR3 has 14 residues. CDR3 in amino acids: CASTLGTGAQPQHF. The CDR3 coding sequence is TGTGCCAGTACCTTGGGGACAGGGGCTCAGCCCCAGCATTTT.

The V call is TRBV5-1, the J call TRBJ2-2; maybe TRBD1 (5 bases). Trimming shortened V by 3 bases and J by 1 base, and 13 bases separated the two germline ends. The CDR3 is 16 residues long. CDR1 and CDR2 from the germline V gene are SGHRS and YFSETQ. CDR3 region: CASSWGPGQNTGELFF. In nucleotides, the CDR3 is TGCGCCAGCAGCTGGGGCCCCGGACAGAACACCGGGGAGCTGTTTTTT.

The CDR3 sequence: CASSQGGAGTNYGYTF. The DNA for the CDR3 is TGCGCCAGCAGCCAAGGGGGTGCGGGCACTAACTATGGCTACACCTTC. This chain uses TRBV4-1 with TRBJ1-2; D remains unclear. The CDR3 totals 16 residues. Germline V lookup: CDR1 MGHRA, CDR2 YSYEKL. Trimming removed 1 base at V and 0 bases at J, with 12 bases between.

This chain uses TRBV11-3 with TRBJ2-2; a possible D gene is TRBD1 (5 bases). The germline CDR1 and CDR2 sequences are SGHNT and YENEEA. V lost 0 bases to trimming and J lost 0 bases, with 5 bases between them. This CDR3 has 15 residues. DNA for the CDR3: TGTGCCAGCAGCTTAGAAGGGGCGAACACCGGGGAGCTGTTTTTT. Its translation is CASSLEGANTGELFF.

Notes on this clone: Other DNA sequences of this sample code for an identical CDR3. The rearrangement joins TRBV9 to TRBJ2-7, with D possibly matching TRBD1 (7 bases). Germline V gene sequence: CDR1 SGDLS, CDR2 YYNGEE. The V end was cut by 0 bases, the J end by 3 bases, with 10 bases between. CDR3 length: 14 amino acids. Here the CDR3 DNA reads TGTGCCAGCAGCGTAGGACAGGGAGGCTACGAGCAGTACTTC. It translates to CASSVGQGGYEQYF.

For the CDR3, the DNA is TGTGCCAGCTCAAACGAGGGGGTCCTAGCGGGAGAAGGGTACAATGAGCAGTTCTTC. As protein: CASSNEGVLAGEGYNEQFF. The V call is TRBV27, the J call TRBJ2-1; 10 bases line up with TRBD2. Germline CDR1 and CDR2: MNHEY and SMNVEV (reference sequence). The length of the CDR3 is 19 residues. V dropped 8 bases and J dropped 4; count of bases not matched to a gene: 20.

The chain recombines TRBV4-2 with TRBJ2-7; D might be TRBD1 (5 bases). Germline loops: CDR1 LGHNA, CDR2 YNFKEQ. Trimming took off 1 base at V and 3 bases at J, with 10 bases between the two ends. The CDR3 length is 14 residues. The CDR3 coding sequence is TGTGCCAGCAGCCAAGGTACAGGCGACTACGAGCAGTACTTC. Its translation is CASSQGTGDYEQYF.

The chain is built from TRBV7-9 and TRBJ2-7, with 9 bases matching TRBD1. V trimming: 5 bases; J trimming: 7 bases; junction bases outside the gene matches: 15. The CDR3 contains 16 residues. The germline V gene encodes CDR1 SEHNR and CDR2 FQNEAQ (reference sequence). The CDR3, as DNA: TGTGCCAGCAGCATAGACACGGAACAGGGGGCGCGGGAGCAGTACTTC. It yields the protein CASSIDTEQGAREQYF.

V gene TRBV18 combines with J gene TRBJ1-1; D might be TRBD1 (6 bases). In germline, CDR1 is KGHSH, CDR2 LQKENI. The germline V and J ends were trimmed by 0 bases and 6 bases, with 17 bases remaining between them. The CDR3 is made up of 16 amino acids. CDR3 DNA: TGTGCCAGCTCACCACCCACAGGGCTCAACACTCCTGAAGCTTTCTTT. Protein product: CASSPPTGLNTPEAFF.

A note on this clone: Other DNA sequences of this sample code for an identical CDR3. The CDR3 DNA follows: TGTGCCAGCAGCCCGGACTTTTACGAGCAGTACTTC. Its protein is CASSPDFYEQYF. The chain combines TRBV3-1 (or the pseudogene TRBV3-2) with TRBJ2-7, with D tentatively TRBD2 (5 bases). Trimming cost V 4 bases and J 4 bases, with 8 bases left between them. The CDR3 totals 12 residues. Germline V gives CDR1 LGHDT, CDR2 YNNKEL (reference sequence).